This TCR beta chain was recovered during a study of regulatory T cells in long-lasting Graves disease. In germline, CDR1 is SNHLY, CDR2 FYNNEI. With V trimmed by 7 bases and J by 3 bases, 12 bases remained unmatched. The CDR3 covers 16 residues. Assembly of TCR beta libraries relied on iRepertoire HTBI primers together with Arm-PCR of CDR3 regions. TCRdb reprocessed the multiplex PCR reads with MiXCR, giving one entry per CDR3 protein. The sample holds hundreds of thousands of distinct CDR3 sequences, less than 20% seen once. This clonotype has at least ten counts. The antigen is unknown. Described time point: newly diagnosed GD, antithyroid drugs for less than 3 months. The authors made the TCR library using RNA they extracted from PBMCs. Study observations and caveats: Study of thyroid tissue was not done, with only peripheral blood studied.

This sample also appeared in a second study, on T cells in Graves' hyperthyroidism and ophthalmopathy.

This TCR came from a woman aged 25-40 years with Graves disease. The chain joins TRBV2 to TRBJ1-2; TRBD1 aligns across 9 bases. The specimen comprised peripheral blood mononuclear cells (PBMCs), sampled at new diagnosis, from a patient treated with antithyroid drugs. CDR3 amino acids: CASTRGQGGLDYGYTF. Here the CDR3 DNA reads TGTGCCAGCACCCGGGGACAGGGAGGTTTGGACTATGGCTACACCTTC.